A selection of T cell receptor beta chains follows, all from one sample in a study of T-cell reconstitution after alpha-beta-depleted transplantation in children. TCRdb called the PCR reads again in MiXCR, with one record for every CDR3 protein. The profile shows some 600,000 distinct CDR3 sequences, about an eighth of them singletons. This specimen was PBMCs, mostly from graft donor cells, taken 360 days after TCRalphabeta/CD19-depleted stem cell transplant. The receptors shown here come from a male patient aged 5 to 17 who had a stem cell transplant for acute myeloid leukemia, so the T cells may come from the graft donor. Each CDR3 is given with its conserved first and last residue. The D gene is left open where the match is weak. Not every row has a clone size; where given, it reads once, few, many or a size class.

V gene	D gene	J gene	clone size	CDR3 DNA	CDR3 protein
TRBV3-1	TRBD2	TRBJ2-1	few	TGTGCCAGCAGCCAAGACGCGGGGGGGTATGAGCAGTTCTTC	CASSQDAGGYEQFF
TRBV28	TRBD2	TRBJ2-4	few	TGTGCCAGCACTCGGGGGGGAAACATTCAGTACTTC	CASTRGGNIQYF
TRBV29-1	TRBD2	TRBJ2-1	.	TGCAGCGGTCTAGCGGGAGGTTGGCAGTTCTTC	CSGLAGGWQFF
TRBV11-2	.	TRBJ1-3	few	TGTGCCAGCAGCTTAGAACTAACTGGAAACACCATATATTTT	CASSLELTGNTIYF
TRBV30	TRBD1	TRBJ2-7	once	TGTGCCTGGAGTAGTACCCACAGGGGCTTCTACGAGCAGTACTTC	CAWSSTHRGFYEQYF
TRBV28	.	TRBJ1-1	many	TGTGCCAGCAGTTTCAGGGGCCTGAACACTGAAGCTTTCTTT	CASSFRGLNTEAFF
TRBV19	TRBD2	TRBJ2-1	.	TGTGCCAGTAGTCCCCCGGGACTAGCGGGAACTGTCTCCTACAATGAGCAGTTCTTC	CASSPPGLAGTVSYNEQFF
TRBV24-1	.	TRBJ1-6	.	TGTGCCACCAGTGATTTGATAAGACAGCTGAATTCACCCCTCCACTTT	CATSDLIRQLNSPLHF
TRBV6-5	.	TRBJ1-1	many	TGTGCCAGCAGTTACGGGACTTCCAGGGGGAACACTGAAGCTTTCTTT	CASSYGTSRGNTEAFF
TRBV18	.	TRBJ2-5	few	TGTGCCAGCTCACCACCGTCGGAAGAGACCCAGTACTTC	CASSPPSEETQYF
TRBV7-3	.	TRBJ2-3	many	TGTGCCAGCAGCCCCCGGGACACCTCTAGCACAGATACGCAGTATTTT	CASSPRDTSSTDTQYF
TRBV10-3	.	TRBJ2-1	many	TGTGCCATCAGTTTCCATTTGAATGAGCAGTTCTTC	CAISFHLNEQFF
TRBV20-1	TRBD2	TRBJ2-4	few	TGCAGTGCCCCAGAGGCGGGAGGGCTGCGACTAGCCAAAAACATTCAGTACTTC	CSAPEAGGLRLAKNIQYF
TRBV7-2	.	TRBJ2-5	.	TGTGCCAGCAGCCGGGACTTCTCCCAGGAGACCCAGTACTTC	CASSRDFSQETQYF
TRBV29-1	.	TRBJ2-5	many	TGCAGCGTCAGGTCCCGGGGCCCAAGGGAGACCCAGTACTTC	CSVRSRGPRETQYF
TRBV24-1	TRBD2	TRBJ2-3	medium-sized	TGTGCCACCAGTTCGACGGGAGGACTAGATACGCAGTATTTT	CATSSTGGLDTQYF
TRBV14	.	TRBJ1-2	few	TGTGCCAGCAGCCAAACTTACAAACAGGAGGCCCTCTATGGCTACACCTTC	CASSQTYKQEALYGYTF